This paragraph reports one T cell receptor beta chain. This clonotype was seen many times. There is no known antigen for this receptor. Within one base of it there is no much larger clone, and no base qualities were kept. Hyperthyroidism patients were newly diagnosed, with disease duration under 2 months, and aged 18 to 65 years. Patients with other autoimmune diseases, uncontrolled infections, pregnancy or lactation were excluded. Diagnosis was based on clinical symptoms, serum thyroxine, TRAb, thyroid ultrasound and orbital computed tomography. Total RNA was extracted with Trizol reagent and quality-checked on an Agilent 2100 Bioanalyzer. TCR beta CDR3 regions were amplified from RNA transcripts for repertoire sequencing. A first-round RT-PCR used HTBI primers with the Qiagen OneStep RT-PCR kit, followed by a second-round multiplex PCR, size selection and purification. The libraries underwent paired-end sequencing with 100 bp reads on an Illumina HiSeq2000. The published analysis was carried out like this. SOAPnuke was used for read processing, and reads with adapters, uncalled bases, a mean Phred below 15, or no exact constant-primer or identifier match were discarded. COPE v1.2.5 was used to merge high-quality paired reads. Each unique nucleotide sequence was defined as a clonotype, and clonotypes were aligned to IMGT TRB V, D and J references with MiTCR v1.1. Only V-J combinations with frequency above 0.0001 were analysed, covering 99.2% of repertoires. A TCR clonal expansion and chaos score per V-J combination was defined as the ratio of F50 clonal expansion to chaos observed in the TCRdist matrix. Welch's t-statistics and random forest were used to narrow the features down to around twelve V-J combinations, which were then fed into a naive Bayes classifier. The Morisita-Horn index was used to measure how similar the thyroid and blood repertoires were. TCRdb reprocessed the public reads (quality trimming at Q25 with fastp, clone calling with MiXCR) and kept in-frame beta chains. Here each entry gathers all rows of one CDR3 protein and keeps the most common genes and DNA. These V and J calls originate from TCRdb's pipeline instead of the authors' own analysis. The sample table records roughly 600,000 distinct CDR3 sequences; less than 40% of these occur just once. The top ten hold roughly 4.5% of the sample.

The CDR3 spans 13 residues, from the cysteine through the phenylalanine. Kept here is only the CDR3 DNA, which spans 39 bases and is read in frame from base 1. Per the germline V gene, MNHEY is the CDR1 and SVGAGI is the CDR2. Germline trimming amounts to 6 bases on V and 9 bases on J, with 3 as the count of junction bases outside the gene matches. The data belong to a study of Graves' ophthalmopathy and Graves' hyperthyroidism (dated by TCRdb to the late 2010s). In the study overall: Hyperthyroidism was considered stable if no progression to ophthalmopathy occurred within 18 months of follow-up. The independent validation cohort included about 20 hyperthyroidism patients plus 17 patients who later progressed from hyperthyroidism to ophthalmopathy. After sampling, hyperthyroidism patients received methimazole starting at 30 mg daily, and ophthalmopathy patients received high-dose intravenous methylprednisolone. To explore V-J signatures distinguishing ophthalmopathy from hyperthyroidism, a discovery set of 100 patients (roughly 44 ophthalmopathy, 55 to 60 stable hyperthyroidism) was enrolled. In total, approximately 130 blood samples were TCR-sequenced: approximately 42 ophthalmopathy, 75 hyperthyroidism and around 17 hyperthyroidism-to-ophthalmopathy patients. In five to seven hyperthyroidism patients, the T-cell repertoire of thyroid tissue was compared with the T-cell repertoire of blood. The study used TCR beta repertoire signatures to distinguish Graves' ophthalmopathy from Graves' hyperthyroidism and to predict progression to ophthalmopathy. The investigation overall reported the following: Most expanded thyroid clonotypes with a frequency above 0.001 also appeared in blood, which suggests that blood repertoires may reflect the immune response in the thyroid. In cross-validation, the 13-signature model distinguished ophthalmopathy from stable hyperthyroidism with 85% to 90% sensitivity and around 82% specificity, and in the test set the corresponding values were roughly 80% and 76%. In validation, the model predicted ophthalmopathy progression with about 71% sensitivity and roughly 72% specificity; 12 predicted patients were CT-confirmed with GO in a median of about 6.2 months. No statistical method was used to set the sample size in advance, and the investigators knew which group each participant was assigned to.

Sequenced input: peripheral blood or thyroid tissue (not recorded which). The chain is assembled from TRBV6-5 and TRBJ1-5, and TRBD1 matches 12 of the central bases. The receptor was derived from an adult man with Graves' hyperthyroidism. The nucleotide sequence is given as TGTGCCAGCAGCCGGGACAGGGGGCTGCCCCAGCATTTT. Its protein product is CASSRDRGLPQHF.